This section outlines one T cell receptor (beta chain) sequence together with its context. Antigen unknown. The sample is drawn from a study of STAT5B mutations in CD4+ large granular lymphocyte leukemia. Study-level points and caveats: Patient CD4-sorted repertoires stayed more clonal than healthy ones after leukemic-clone removal.

V dropped 2 bases and J dropped 1 base, with 5 bases sitting between them. In germline, CDR1 is MNHEY, CDR2 SVGAGI. This CDR3 spans 14 amino acids. Methods used by the authors: The detection floor for productive clonotype frequency was 2.59 x 10-5. Method: immunoSEQ multiplex PCR; TCRdb's copy keeps in-frame clones and lacks some. V, J and clone size derive from that table, while D and trimming were established from the DNA sequence. Altogether 25,000 to 35,000 clones are present, 78% being singletons, with the ten largest covering just over 2.5%. This clonotype was obtained from a human donor in good health. V gene TRBV6-5 combines with J gene TRBJ2-2; D remains ambiguous. The sample was CD4+ T cells from blood buffy coats. CDR3 region: CASSYGLNTGELFF. The CDR3 DNA follows: TGTGCCAGCAGTTACGGGCTGAACACCGGGGAGCTGTTTTTT.